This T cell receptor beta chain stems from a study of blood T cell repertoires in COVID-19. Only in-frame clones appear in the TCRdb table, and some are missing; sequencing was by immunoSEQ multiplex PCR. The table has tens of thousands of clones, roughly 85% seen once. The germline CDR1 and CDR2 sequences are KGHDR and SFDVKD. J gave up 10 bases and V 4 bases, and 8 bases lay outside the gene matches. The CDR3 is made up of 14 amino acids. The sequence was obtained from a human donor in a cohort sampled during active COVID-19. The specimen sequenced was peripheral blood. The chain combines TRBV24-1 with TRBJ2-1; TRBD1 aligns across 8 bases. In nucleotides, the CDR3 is TGTGCCACCAGTGACCAAGGACAGGGTCGGGAGCAGTTCTTC. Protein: CATSDQGQGREQFF.